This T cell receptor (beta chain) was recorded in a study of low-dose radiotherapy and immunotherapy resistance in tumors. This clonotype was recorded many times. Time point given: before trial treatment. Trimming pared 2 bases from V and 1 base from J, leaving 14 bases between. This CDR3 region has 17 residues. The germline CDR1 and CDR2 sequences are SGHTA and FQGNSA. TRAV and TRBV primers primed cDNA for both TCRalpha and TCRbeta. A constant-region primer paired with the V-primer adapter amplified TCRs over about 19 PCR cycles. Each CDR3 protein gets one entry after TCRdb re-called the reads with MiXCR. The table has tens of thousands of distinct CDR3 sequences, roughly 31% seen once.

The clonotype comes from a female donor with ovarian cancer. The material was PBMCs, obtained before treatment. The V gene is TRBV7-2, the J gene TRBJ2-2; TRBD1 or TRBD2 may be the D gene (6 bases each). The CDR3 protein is CASSLQVGGLNTGELFF. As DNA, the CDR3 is TGTGCCAGCAGCTTACAGGTGGGGGGCCTGAACACCGGGGAGCTGTTTTTT.